Below, one T cell receptor beta chain is given with its context. This record belongs to a study of chemoradiotherapy in HPV16-positive cancers. Measured with immunoSEQ multiplex PCR; TCRdb has only the in-frame clones, and not every one. The sample yields approximately 3,000 clones, around 81% seen once. Trimming removed 2 bases from V and 4 bases from J, with 11 bases in between. The CDR3 runs 14 residues. CDR1 and CDR2 (germline): KGHSH, LQKENI. The TCR sequence derives from a human donor with HPV-associated anogenital cancer. The chain combines TRBV18 with TRBJ1-1; perhaps TRBD1 as D (5 bases). Source: blood, taken from a patient who underwent chemoradiotherapy. The CDR3 loop reads CASSPGRDGTEAFF. DNA of the CDR3: TGTGCCAGCTCACCAGGCAGGGATGGCACTGAAGCTTTCTTT.